Listed below are T cell receptor beta chains from one sample, sequenced in a study of OX40 agonist ivuxolimab in advanced cancers. Using immunoSEQ multiplex PCR, the repertoire was profiled, and TCRdb retains in-frame clones only, with some absent. The sample includes tens of thousands of clones, approximately 80% of them seen just once. The sequenced sample was CD4+ or CD8+ T cells sorted from blood, obtained in a trial of the OX40 agonist ivuxolimab. The receptor set was obtained from an adult with an advanced solid tumor such as melanoma, head and neck, liver or kidney cancer. Both conserved end residues are part of each CDR3. D genes are given only for firm matches. Rows may omit the clone size; those that give it use once, few, many or a size class.

size,length,J,D,V,DNA,CDR3
NA,15,TRBJ2-5,TRBD1,TRBV28,TGTGCCAGCAGCTGGACAGGGGGTGGTCAAGAGACCCAGTACTTC,CASSWTGGGQETQYF
NA,12,TRBJ1-5,NA,TRBV28,TGTGCCAGCGGAACCTCGGGACAGCCCCAGCATTTT,CASGTSGQPQHF
NA,15,TRBJ2-1,NA,TRBV7-3,TGTGCCAGCAGCTTAAGGAGTCGGGGGTACAATGAGCAGTTCTTC,CASSLRSRGYNEQFF
NA,15,TRBJ2-1,TRBD2,TRBV28,TGTGCCAGCAGTGGAGCGGGAGGGCCGACTGATGAGCAGTTCTTC,CASSGAGGPTDEQFF
NA,15,TRBJ2-1,NA,TRBV19,TGTGCCAGTAGTATCGGGACCAACAGGGCGAATGAGCAGTTCTTC,CASSIGTNRANEQFF
NA,16,TRBJ2-7,NA,TRBV5-4,TGTGCCAGCAGCGGGGGCCAAAAGACGGCCCACTACGAGCAGTACTTC,CASSGGQKTAHYEQYF
NA,13,TRBJ1-5,TRBD1,TRBV9,TGTGCCAGCAGCGCCGACAGGGATCAGCCCCAGCATTTT,CASSADRDQPQHF
once,15,TRBJ2-3,TRBD1,TRBV7-9,TGTGCCAGCAGCTTAGGGGACAGGGGGCCAGATACGCAGTATTTT,CASSLGDRGPDTQYF
once,15,TRBJ2-6,NA,TRBV7-9,TGTGCCAGCAGCTTATGGGGTTCTGGGGCCAACGTCCTGACTTTC,CASSLWGSGANVLTF
few,15,TRBJ1-6,NA,TRBV4-1,TGCGCCAGCAGCCAAGAAGAGGGGAAGAATTCACCCCTCCACTTT,CASSQEEGKNSPLHF
NA,15,TRBJ1-2,NA,TRBV5-1,TGCGCCAGCAGCTTGGCGGGGGGCGCTAACTATGGCTACACCTTC,CASSLAGGANYGYTF
once,15,TRBJ2-3,NA,TRBV19,TGTGCCAGTAGTGGTAATCGTCAGGGCACAGATACGCAGTATTTT,CASSGNRQGTDTQYF
NA,15,TRBJ2-7,NA,TRBV19,TGTGCCAGTAGTATGAGGCACAGGAGCTCCTACGAGCAGTACTTC,CASSMRHRSSYEQYF
NA,13,TRBJ2-1,NA,TRBV19,TGTGCCAGTAGTACGAAAAGATACAATGAGCAGTTCTTC,CASSTKRYNEQFF
NA,15,TRBJ2-5,NA,TRBV19,TGTGCCAGTAGCGCCAGGGTACTAGCACAAGAGACCCAGTACTTC,CASSARVLAQETQYF
NA,18,TRBJ2-2,TRBD2,TRBV4-2,TGTGCCAGCAGCCCCGGGACTAGCGGGGGGATTAACACCGGGGAGCTGTTTTTT,CASSPGTSGGINTGELFF
NA,13,TRBJ2-3,NA,TRBV7-9,TGTGCCAGCAGCTTACTTCTGGGGAATACGCAGTATTTT,CASSLLLGNTQYF
NA,16,TRBJ2-2,TRBD1,TRBV23-1,TGCGCCAGCAGTCTCTCTCAGGGGGCACGGGCCGGGGAGCTGTTTTTT,CASSLSQGARAGELFF
NA,16,TRBJ2-1,NA,TRBV7-8,TGTGCCAGCAGCGAGCTGTGGGGGATCCTCTACAATGAGCAGTTCTTC,CASSELWGILYNEQFF
NA,16,TRBJ1-5,NA,TRBV19,TGTGCCAGTAGTATAGGGGCAGGATATAGCAATCAGCCCCAGCATTTT,CASSIGAGYSNQPQHF
NA,13,TRBJ2-2,NA,TRBV2,TGTGCCAGCAGGGGATGGAACACCGGGGAGCTGTTTTTT,CASRGWNTGELFF
NA,15,TRBJ1-3,TRBD1,TRBV10-3,TGTGCCACCCTGAAGACAGGGGCTCGGGGAAACACCATATATTTT,CATLKTGARGNTIYF
NA,15,TRBJ1-2,NA,TRBV19,TGTGCCAGTAGCGGACAGCATACAGCTAACTATGGCTACACCTTC,CASSGQHTANYGYTF
few,16,TRBJ2-3,TRBD2,TRBV4-3,TGCGCCAGCAGCCAAGATCTCGCGGGAGGGTCAGATACGCAGTATTTT,CASSQDLAGGSDTQYF
NA,15,TRBJ1-4,NA,TRBV5-6,TGTGCCAGCAGCTTGGTGGGGGGGCAGTCTGAAAAACTGTTTTTT,CASSLVGGQSEKLFF
NA,14,TRBJ1-4,NA,TRBV6-5,TGTGCCAGCAGTTACAGGGGAGGGCATGAAAAACTGTTTTTT,CASSYRGGHEKLFF
few,14,TRBJ2-1,NA,TRBV2,TGTGCCAGCAGTGAAGGTCCTTCCCGGGGTGAGCAGTTCTTC,CASSEGPSRGEQFF
NA,15,TRBJ2-2,TRBD1,TRBV5-1,TGCGCCAGCAGCGTTAACAGGGGGAACACCGGGGAGCTGTTTTTT,CASSVNRGNTGELFF
few,14,TRBJ2-7,NA,TRBV28,TGTGCCAGCAGCTCCCCGGGACAAAACTACGAGCAGTACTTC,CASSSPGQNYEQYF
NA,13,TRBJ2-7,NA,TRBV4-2,TGTGCCAGCAGCCAAGTTGAGTGGGGGGAGCAGTACTTC,CASSQVEWGEQYF
NA,11,TRBJ2-3,NA,TRBV9,TGTGCCAGCAGCGTAGCCGATACGCAGTATTTT,CASSVADTQYF
NA,13,TRBJ1-1,NA,TRBV7-8,TGTGCCAGCAGCTCTTCAGGGGAGACTGAAGCTTTCTTT,CASSSSGETEAFF
NA,13,TRBJ2-1,NA,TRBV7-3,TGTGCCAGCAGCTTAACGTACGAGGATGAGCAGTTCTTC,CASSLTYEDEQFF
NA,14,TRBJ2-3,NA,TRBV15,TGTGCCACCAGCAGAGATTTAGCGACAGATACGCAGTATTTT,CATSRDLATDTQYF
NA,14,TRBJ1-1,TRBD1,TRBV5-4,TGTGCCAGCAGCTTGGGACAGGGTGGAACTGAAGCTTTCTTT,CASSLGQGGTEAFF
NA,19,TRBJ1-5,NA,TRBV12-5,TGTGCTAGTGCCCAAGACGGGGCGCTAGACAGATATAGCAATCAGCCCCAGCATTTT,CASAQDGALDRYSNQPQHF
NA,16,TRBJ2-7,NA,TRBV5-1,TGCGCCAGCAGCTTGGAACTTCAGGCACCCTCCTACGAGCAGTACTTC,CASSLELQAPSYEQYF
NA,12,TRBJ2-3,TRBD1,TRBV6-1,TGTGCCAGCACTAGACAGGGTGCCACGCAGTATTTT,CASTRQGATQYF
NA,16,TRBJ1-6,TRBD1,TRBV2,TGTGCCAGCAGTGAAGAGGGACAGGGGGTCAATTCACCCCTCCACTTT,CASSEEGQGVNSPLHF
NA,15,TRBJ1-4,TRBD1,TRBV5-1,TGCGCCAGCAGCTCCTGGGGACAGGGTGGTGAAAAACTGTTTTTT,CASSSWGQGGEKLFF